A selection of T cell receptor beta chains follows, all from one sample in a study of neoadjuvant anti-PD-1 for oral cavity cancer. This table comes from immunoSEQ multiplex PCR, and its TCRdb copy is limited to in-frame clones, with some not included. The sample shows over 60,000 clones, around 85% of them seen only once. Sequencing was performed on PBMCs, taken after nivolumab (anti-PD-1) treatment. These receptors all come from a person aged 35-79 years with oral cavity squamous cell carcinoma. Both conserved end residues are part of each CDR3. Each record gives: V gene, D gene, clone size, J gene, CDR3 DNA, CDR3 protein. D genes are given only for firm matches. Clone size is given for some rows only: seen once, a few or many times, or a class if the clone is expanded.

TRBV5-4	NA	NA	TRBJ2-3	TGTGCCAGCAGCTTATCATCTAGCGAAAGCACAGATACGCAGTATTTT	CASSLSSSESTDTQYF
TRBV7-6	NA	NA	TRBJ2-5	TGTGCCAGCAGCTTAGACCTACCGCTTAGACAAGAGACCCAGTACTTC	CASSLDLPLRQETQYF
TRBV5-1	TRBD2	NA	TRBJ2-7	TGCGCCAGCAGCTTGGCGATTAGCGGGAGACTTTCCGAGCAGTACTTC	CASSLAISGRLSEQYF
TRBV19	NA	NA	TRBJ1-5	TGTGCCAGTAGTATGAGACAGTACAATCAGCCCCAGCATTTT	CASSMRQYNQPQHF
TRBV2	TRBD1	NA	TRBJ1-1	TGTGCCAGCAGTCGGGACAGAGACAACACTGAAGCTTTCTTT	CASSRDRDNTEAFF
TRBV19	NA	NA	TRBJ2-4	TGTGCCAGTAGTCTCGGACTGGGGCTAGCCAAAAACATTCAGTACTTC	CASSLGLGLAKNIQYF
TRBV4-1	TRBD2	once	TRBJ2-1	TGCGCCAGCAGAGGCTATAGCGGGAGGAAGAGGTTCTTC	CASRGYSGRKRFF
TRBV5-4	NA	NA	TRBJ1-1	TGTGCCAGCAGCTTGGGGTCAGGGAGCACTGAAGCTTTCTTT	CASSLGSGSTEAFF
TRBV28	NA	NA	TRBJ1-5	TGTGCCAGCACCCGCGGGTTTAACAATCAGCCCCAGCATTTT	CASTRGFNNQPQHF
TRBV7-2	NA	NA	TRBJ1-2	TGTGCCAGCAGCTTGGGTACTAACTATGGCTACACCTTC	CASSLGTNYGYTF
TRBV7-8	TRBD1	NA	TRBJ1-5	TGTGCCAGCAGATTAGGTGGCAGGACAGGACTTTATCAGCCCCAGCATTTT	CASRLGGRTGLYQPQHF
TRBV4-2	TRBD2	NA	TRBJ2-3	TGTGCCAGCAGCCAGGAAGGACTAGGGCGCACAGATACGCAGTATTTT	CASSQEGLGRTDTQYF
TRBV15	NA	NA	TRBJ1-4	TGTGCCACCACTGACAACCCGAATGAAAAACTGTTTTTT	CATTDNPNEKLFF
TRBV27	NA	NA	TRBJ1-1	TGTGCCACCTCATTAGTGGCAGCCACTGAAGCTTTCTTT	CATSLVAATEAFF
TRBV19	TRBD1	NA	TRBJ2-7	TGTGCCAGTGGAAGGGGGACAGGGGGTTTTGCCTACGAGCAGTACTTC	CASGRGTGGFAYEQYF
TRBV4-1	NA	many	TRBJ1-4	TGCGCCAGCAGCGTAACCGGGACGTCTGGTGAAAAACTGTTTTTT	CASSVTGTSGEKLFF
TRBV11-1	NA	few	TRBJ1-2	TGTGCCAGCAGCTTAGCTCAAGGGTCCTATGGCTACACCTTC	CASSLAQGSYGYTF
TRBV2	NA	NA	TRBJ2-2	TGTGCCACCGTTGAGGCAAGGGCCGGGGAGCTGTTTTTT	CATVEARAGELFF
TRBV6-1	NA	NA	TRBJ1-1	TGTGCCGGCCGGGGGGTCACTGAAGCTTTCTTT	CAGRGVTEAFF
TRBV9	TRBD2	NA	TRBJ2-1	TGTGCCAGCGGGACTACCTACAATGAGCAGTTCTTC	CASGTTYNEQFF
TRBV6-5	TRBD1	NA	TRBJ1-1	TGTGCCAGCAGTTACCGAGGACAGGGGGGGATTTCTTTCTTT	CASSYRGQGGISFF
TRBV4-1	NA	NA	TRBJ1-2	TGCGCCAGCAGCCCTAGGGGGGGGTTTGTTGGCTACACCTTC	CASSPRGGFVGYTF
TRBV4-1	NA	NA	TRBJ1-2	TGCGCCAGCAGCCAAGGTGGAGGGGCCAACTATGGCTACACCTTC	CASSQGGGANYGYTF
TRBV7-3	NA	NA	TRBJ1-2	TGTGCCAGCAGCTTAATGGGGGGAAGTTCGTACTATGGCTACACCTTC	CASSLMGGSSYYGYTF
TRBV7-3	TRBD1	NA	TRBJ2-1	TGTGCCAGCAGCAGACAGGGGGCAAGGAATGAGCAGTTCTTC	CASSRQGARNEQFF
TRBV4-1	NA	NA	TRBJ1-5	TGCGCCAGCAGCCAAATTTCCACGGCCTATAGCAATCAGCCCCAGCATTTT	CASSQISTAYSNQPQHF
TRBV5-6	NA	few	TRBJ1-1	TGTGCCAGCAGCTTTCAGGGCCTGAACACTGAAGCTTTCTTT	CASSFQGLNTEAFF
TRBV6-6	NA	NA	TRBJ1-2	TGTGCCAGCGCGGGGCAGCCTGACGGCTACACCTTC	CASAGQPDGYTF
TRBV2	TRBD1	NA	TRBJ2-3	TGTGCCAGCAAACGGGACAGGGGGAGGAATACGCAGTATTTT	CASKRDRGRNTQYF
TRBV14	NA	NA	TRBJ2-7	TGTGCCAGCAGCCAATATTACCAAAACTACGAGCAGTACTTC	CASSQYYQNYEQYF
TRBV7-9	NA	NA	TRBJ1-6	TGTGCCAGCAGCTTAGACCGGGACAACTTCATCCACTTT	CASSLDRDNFIHF
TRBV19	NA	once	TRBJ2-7	TGTGCCAGTAGTATAGGATGGGGGCGATACGAGCAGTACTTC	CASSIGWGRYEQYF
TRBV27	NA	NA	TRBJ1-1	TGTGCCAGCAGCTATCAATATTTCAACACTGAAGCTTTCTTT	CASSYQYFNTEAFF
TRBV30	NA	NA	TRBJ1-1	TGTGCCTGGAGTGTAGGGGGGAACACTGAAGCTTTCTTT	CAWSVGGNTEAFF
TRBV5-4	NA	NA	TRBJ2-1	TGTGCCAGCAGCCCAGGTACTAACAATGAGCAGTTCTTC	CASSPGTNNEQFF
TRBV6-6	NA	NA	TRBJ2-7	TGTGCCAGCAGCCCGGGAGCCTTCTACGAGCAGTACTTC	CASSPGAFYEQYF
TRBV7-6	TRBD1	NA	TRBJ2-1	TGTGCCAGCAGCTTAGACCGGGACAGGGCCCACAATGAGCAGTTCTTC	CASSLDRDRAHNEQFF
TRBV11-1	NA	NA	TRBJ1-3	TGTGCCAGCGGCTCGTCTGGAAACACCATATATTTT	CASGSSGNTIYF
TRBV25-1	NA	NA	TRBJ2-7	TGTGCCAGCAGTGAAGTTGTAGGTAGCGGCTACGAGCAGTACTTC	CASSEVVGSGYEQYF
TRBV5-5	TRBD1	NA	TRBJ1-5	TGTGCCAGCAGCTTGGTGACAGGGGTCAATCAGCCCCAGCATTTT	CASSLVTGVNQPQHF
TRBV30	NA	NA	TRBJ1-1	TGTGCCTGGAGACCATCCCTGGCAGGGAACACTGAAGCTTTCTTT	CAWRPSLAGNTEAFF
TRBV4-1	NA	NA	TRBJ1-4	TGCGCCAGCAGCCAACCGGGACAAAGGTGGGGGAAACTGTTTTTT	CASSQPGQRWGKLFF
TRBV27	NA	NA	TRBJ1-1	TGTGCCAGCAGTTCAAAGCAGGGGAGAGGCACTGAAGCTTTCTTT	CASSSKQGRGTEAFF
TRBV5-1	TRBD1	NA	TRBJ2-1	TGCGCCAGCAGCGCCGGCGGGACAGGGCACAATGAGCAGTTCTTC	CASSAGGTGHNEQFF